Listed below are T cell receptor beta chains from one sample, sequenced in a study of CD8+ T cells in alopecia areata. The repertoire was sequenced with immunoSEQ multiplex PCR; TCRdb's copy has only in-frame clones and lacks some. Found here are roughly 110,000 clones, 50% to 65% of them singletons; the top ten hold about 3.7%. The material was CD4+ T cells sorted from blood, obtained at week 24, from a patient treated with tofacitinib. These receptors came from a human donor with alopecia areata. Both conserved end residues are part of each CDR3. Fields, in order: D gene, J gene, V gene, clone size, CDR3 protein, CDR3 DNA. D genes are given only for firm matches. Size values are once, few and many counts, or a class for expanded clones, and some rows have none.

>TRBD1|TRBJ1-2|TRBV9|NA
CASSVSQGAMSGYTF
TGTGCCAGCAGCGTATCACAGGGGGCGATGAGTGGCTACACCTTC
>NA|TRBJ2-5|TRBV2|NA
CASSSDQETQYF
TGTGCCAGCAGTTCAGACCAAGAGACCCAGTACTTC
>NA|TRBJ2-7|TRBV6-5|NA
CASMEYSYEQYF
TGTGCCAGCATGGAATACTCCTACGAGCAGTACTTC
>NA|TRBJ1-1|TRBV7-2|NA
CASSYADMNTEAFF
TGTGCCAGCAGCTACGCAGACATGAACACTGAAGCTTTCTTT
>NA|TRBJ2-5|TRBV30|NA
CASTTSLAQYF
TGTGCCTCGACTACTTCCCTGGCCCAGTACTTC
>TRBD2|TRBJ2-3|TRBV28|few
CASSFPPGLTDTQYF
TGTGCCAGCAGTTTCCCCCCGGGACTAACAGATACGCAGTATTTT
>TRBD1|TRBJ1-4|TRBV29-1|NA
CSALFGTGNEKLFF
TGCAGCGCGCTGTTTGGGACAGGGAATGAAAAACTGTTTTTT
>NA|TRBJ1-5|TRBV30|NA
CAWSVRGRGVGQPQHF
TGTGCCTGGAGTGTACGCGGCAGGGGAGTTGGACAGCCCCAGCATTTT
>TRBD2|TRBJ2-5|TRBV7-2|few
CASSLRRGEETQYF
TGTGCCAGCAGCTTAAGGCGGGGGGAGGAGACCCAGTACTTC
>TRBD2|TRBJ2-7|TRBV13|few
CASSRTSGGLYEQYF
TGTGCCAGCAGCCGGACTAGCGGGGGCCTCTACGAGCAGTACTTC
>TRBD1|TRBJ1-5|TRBV29-1|few
CSVNQGDPNQPQHF
TGCAGCGTGAATCAGGGGGATCCCAATCAGCCCCAGCATTTT
>TRBD2|TRBJ2-5|TRBV7-2|NA
CASSLAPGLAGKETQYF
TGTGCCAGCAGCTTAGCCCCCGGACTAGCGGGGAAAGAGACCCAGTACTTC
>TRBD1|TRBJ1-2|TRBV7-2|NA
CASTNRGQGYGYTF
TGTGCCAGCACAAACAGGGGACAGGGCTATGGCTACACCTTC
>TRBD2|TRBJ2-5|TRBV7-2|NA
CASSLGATGGPVAQYF
TGTGCCAGCAGCTTGGGCGCCACGGGGGGGCCTGTGGCCCAGTACTTC
>TRBD1|TRBJ1-1|TRBV6-6|once
CASTETGGFTEAFF
TGTGCCAGCACCGAGACAGGGGGTTTCACTGAAGCTTTCTTT
>NA|TRBJ1-1|TRBV6-5|NA
CASSIGQKDTEAFF
TGTGCCAGCAGTATAGGCCAGAAAGACACTGAAGCTTTCTTT
>NA|TRBJ2-5|TRBV7-6|NA
CASSSIGQETQYF
TGTGCCAGCAGCTCGATAGGCCAAGAGACCCAGTACTTC
>NA|TRBJ2-7|TRBV6-5|few
CASSSHYEQYF
TGTGCCAGCAGTTCCCACTACGAGCAGTACTTC
>TRBD1|TRBJ2-3|TRBV2|once
CASSSGTGGVMLTDTQYF
TGTGCCAGCAGCTCCGGGACAGGGGGAGTTATGTTGACAGATACGCAGTATTTT
>NA|TRBJ2-3|TRBV5-1|few
CASSLVGPSTDTQYF
TGCGCCAGCAGCTTGGTCGGGCCTAGCACAGATACGCAGTATTTT
>NA|TRBJ2-5|TRBV18|few
CASSPEGETQYF
TGTGCCAGCTCACCAGAGGGAGAGACCCAGTACTTC
>TRBD2|TRBJ2-3|TRBV29-1|NA
CSVVAGGVSDTQYF
TGCAGCGTTGTTGCGGGGGGAGTCTCAGATACGCAGTATTTT
>NA|TRBJ2-1|TRBV4-1|NA
CASSQDWRGSYNEQFF
TGCGCCAGCAGCCAAGATTGGAGGGGATCCTACAATGAGCAGTTCTTC
>NA|TRBJ1-1|TRBV5-1|few
CASRTDMNTEAFF
TGCGCCAGCAGGACAGATATGAACACTGAAGCTTTCTTT
>NA|TRBJ1-1|TRBV7-8|NA
CASSYPERAFF
TGTGCCAGCAGCTACCCGGAACGGGCTTTCTTT
>TRBD2|TRBJ2-7|TRBV25-1|NA
CASSEPRGGREQYF
TGTGCCAGCAGTGAACCCCGGGGAGGGCGGGAGCAGTACTTC
>NA|TRBJ2-3|TRBV5-1|few
CASSSQGDTQYF
TGCGCCAGCAGCTCACAGGGAGATACGCAGTATTTT
>TRBD2|TRBJ2-3|TRBV19|NA
CASSVATGGGTDTQYF
TGTGCCAGTAGTGTCGCGACGGGGGGAGGCACAGATACGCAGTATTTT
>TRBD1|TRBJ1-5|TRBV7-2|NA
CASSLRGTGWNQPQHF
TGTGCCAGCAGCTTACGGGGGACAGGGTGGAATCAGCCCCAGCATTTT
>NA|TRBJ2-7|TRBV29-1|NA
CSVEVRYEQYF
TGCAGCGTTGAAGTACGGTACGAGCAGTACTTC
>NA|TRBJ2-3|TRBV9|NA
CASSAPSGWAQYF
TGTGCCAGCAGCGCCCCCTCCGGGTGGGCGCAGTATTTT
>TRBD2|TRBJ2-7|TRBV10-3|NA
CAISLGLAGSYEQYF
TGTGCCATCAGTTTGGGACTAGCGGGATCCTACGAGCAGTACTTC
>NA|TRBJ1-6|TRBV29-1|few
CSVEGRRAQDNSPLHF
TGCAGCGTTGAAGGGCGGAGGGCTCAGGATAATTCACCCCTCCACTTT
>NA|TRBJ2-5|TRBV15|NA
CATSRVPRWETQYF
TGTGCCACCAGCAGAGTACCCCGATGGGAGACCCAGTACTTC